The TCR beta chain under discussion was sequenced for a study of Ad26.COV2.S vaccination and SARS-CoV-2 variants. The sample holds one count of this clone. The CDR3 is made up of 15 amino acids. Germline assignment: CDR1 SGHRS and CDR2 YFSETQ. V lost 7 bases and J lost 1, with 18 bases in between. Described treatment: 15 to 20 received Ad26.COV2.S at low or high dose, single or two shots; a few received placebo; per-sample allocation not given. The investigators took samples on day 63 after the first vaccine or placebo injection. Assay: immunoSEQ multiplex PCR; the TCRdb copy retains only in-frame clones and omits some. The data hold 430,000 or so clones, with 90% observed a single time.

The rearrangement uses TRBV5-1 and TRBJ2-7, with a possible D match to TRBD2 (6 bases). Here the sequenced sample was peripheral blood, taken in a trial of Ad26.COV2.S vaccine versus placebo. This sequence originates from a person between 18 and 65 years old who received the Ad26.COV2.S COVID-19 vaccine or a placebo. The CDR3 sequence is CASGQTGTASYEQYF. Written as DNA, the CDR3 is TGCGCCAGCGGCCAAACCGGGACTGCGTCCTACGAGCAGTACTTC.